The 32 T cell receptor beta chains in this list originate from one sample, sequenced in a study of control samples from healthy donors and cancer patients. Assay used: immunoSEQ multiplex PCR; TCRdb lists only in-frame clones, some missing. The sample comprises about 180,000 clones, about 90% of which are singletons, and just over 1.4% rests with the top ten. The sequenced sample consisted of blood. The receptors come from a woman in her fifties or sixties in good health.

V gene TRBV5-1 combines with J gene TRBJ2-1; 11 nucleotides agree with TRBD2. The CDR3 runs to 16 residues. Germline V gene data show CDR1 as SGHRS and CDR2 as YFSETQ. J was trimmed by 4 bases and V by 4 bases; bases with no gene match: 7. The CDR3 DNA follows: TGCGCCAGCAGCCCCCAGGTAGCGGGGGGGTACAATGAGCAGTTCTTC. This translates into CASSPQVAGGYNEQFF.

The rearrangement joins TRBV5-6 to TRBJ2-7; TRBD1 matches 8 bases. CDR1 SGHDT and CDR2 YYEEEE come from the germline V gene. The trim removed 1 base at V and 2 bases at J, leaving 11 bases unmatched. This CDR3 comprises 17 residues. CDR3 sequence reads: CASSLFVRTGLTYEQYF. The CDR3 DNA follows: TGTGCCAGCAGCTTGTTCGTTCGGACAGGGCTCACCTACGAGCAGTACTTC.

This rearrangement joins TRBV19 to TRBJ1-3; D is ambiguous. This CDR3 is 16 amino acids long. V was pared by 7 bases and J by 2 bases, with 18 bases between. CDR1 is LNHDA and CDR2 is SQIVND in the germline V gene (reference sequence). The CDR3 protein is CASNHKPGEPGNTIYF. CDR3 DNA sequence: TGTGCCAGTAATCATAAGCCCGGGGAACCTGGAAACACCATATATTTT.

The chain employs TRBV30 and TRBJ1-2, with D unresolved. V lost 4 bases, J lost 1 base, and 13 bases lay in between. CDR1 and CDR2 (germline): GTSNPN, SVGIG (reference sequence). The CDR3 covers 14 residues. CDR3 sequence: CAWTRAVSNYGYTF. The CDR3 nucleotides are TGTGCCTGGACCAGAGCGGTCAGTAACTATGGCTACACCTTC.

The rearrangement uses TRBV18 and TRBJ2-1; TRBD1 matches at 7 bases. J lost 8 bases, V lost 2 bases, and 12 bases had no gene match. Germline V CDR1 and CDR2: KGHSH, LQKENI. This CDR3 has 16 amino acids. CDR3 sequence: CASSPGLGGGRDEQFF. The CDR3 nucleotides read TGTGCCAGCTCACCAGGGCTAGGGGGCGGTAGAGATGAGCAGTTCTTC.

This clone was seen just once. The chain employs TRBV5-1 and TRBJ1-1; 7 bases are a match to TRBD1. The V segment lost 4 bases and the J segment 3 bases; nucleotides outside the gene matches: 3. This CDR3 has 13 amino acids. CDR1 is SGHRS, CDR2 YFSETQ, per germline. The DNA for the CDR3 is TGCGCCAGCAGCCGTGACAGGGACACTGAAGCTTTCTTT. Amino acid sequence: CASSRDRDTEAFF.

The chain uses TRBV10-3 and TRBJ1-5; D ambiguous. This CDR3 is built from 14 residues. The V end was cut by 4 bases, the J end by 6 bases, with 13 bases between. Germline CDR1 and CDR2: ENHRY and SYGVKD. This chain's CDR3 is CAISGQEESQPQHF. The CDR3 DNA sequence: TGTGCCATCAGTGGTCAGGAGGAAAGTCAGCCCCAGCATTTT.

The chain links TRBV30 to TRBJ1-3; D not resolved. This CDR3 has 16 residues. V gave up 0 bases and J gave up 0 bases, with 12 bases separating them. From germline, CDR1 is GTSNPN and CDR2 SVGIG (reference sequence). CDR3 nucleotide sequence: TGTGCCTGGAGTGTACCCGCGGGCTTCTCTGGAAACACCATATATTTT. Amino acid sequence: CAWSVPAGFSGNTIYF.

The chain links TRBV24-1 to TRBJ2-7; TRBD1 matches 9 bases. V shed 4 bases and J 4 bases; nucleotides not matched to a gene: 4. This CDR3 comprises 14 residues. Germline V gene sequence: CDR1 KGHDR, CDR2 SFDVKD. CDR3 nucleotide sequence: TGTGCCACCAGTGACCCCGGGACAGGGTACGAGCAGTACTTC. Residues: CATSDPGTGYEQYF.

V is TRBV10-3 and J is TRBJ2-4; 9 bases line up with TRBD1. Trimming removed 6 bases from V and 9 bases from J; junction bases left unmatched: 12. The CDR3 contains 15 residues. In germline, CDR1 is ENHRY, CDR2 SYGVKD. Written as DNA, the CDR3 is TGTGCCATCAGCACCGGGACAGGGAGATTTGGCATTCAGTACTTC. This sequence encodes CAISTGTGRFGIQYF.

V and J are TRBV5-7 and TRBJ1-1, with D hard to call. TRBV5-7 is an ORF, and what it does is uncertain. CDR3 length: 14 amino acids. Trimming removed 4 bases at V and 1 base at J, with 11 bases between. The CDR3 DNA is TGTGCCAGCAGCCGACGGAGCTCGAACACTGAAGCTTTCTTT. It is translated as CASSRRSSNTEAFF.

As concerns this clone: The germline gene is not matched at one end of the junction; a read error may be the cause. The V gene is TRBV2, the J gene TRBJ1-4, with TRBD1 identical over 11 bases. The CDR3 has 11 amino acids. Germline CDR1 is SNHLY and CDR2 is FYNNEI. CDR3 amino acids: CASNLGQGEVF. The CDR3 nucleotides read TGTGCCAGCAACTTGGGACAGGGGGAAGTTTTT.

This clone is a singleton in its sample. J is TRBJ1-4 and V is TRBV5-1, with a weak D call TRBD1 (5 bases). The CDR3 has 11 amino acids. V shed 7 bases and J shed 7 bases, with 8 bases lying between them. Germline V gives CDR1 SGHRS, CDR2 YFSETQ. As DNA, the CDR3 is TGCGCCAGCCGGGGGGGTGAAAAACTGTTTTTT. Translation: CASRGGEKLFF.

This chain links TRBV6-4 with TRBJ2-7; 11 nucleotides agree with TRBD2. The CDR3 is 15 residues long. V lost 5 bases, J lost 6 bases, and 9 bases stayed unmatched. Germline CDR1 is MRHNA and CDR2 is SNTAGT. DNA for the CDR3: TGTGCCAGCAGTCGATATAGCGGGGGGGTCGGCGAGCAGTACTTC. It codes for CASSRYSGGVGEQYF.

This rearrangement joins TRBV5-1 to TRBJ2-3; D not resolved. Germline V gene data show CDR1 as SGHRS and CDR2 as YFSETQ. Trimming stripped 0 bases from V and 3 bases from J, with 11 bases between. The CDR3 spans 15 residues. The CDR3 loop reads CASSLGTLKTDTQYF. CDR3 DNA sequence: TGCGCCAGCAGCTTGGGGACCCTGAAGACAGATACGCAGTATTTT.

The chain carries TRBV7-9 and TRBJ2-5, with D possibly matching TRBD1 (5 bases). Trimming pared 8 bases from V and 5 bases from J, leaving 9 bases between. CDR1 SEHNR and CDR2 FQNEAQ come from the germline V gene (reference sequence). CDR3 length: 11 residues. As DNA, the CDR3 is TGTGCCAGCTCAGGGTTCGAGACCCAGTACTTC. It encodes CASSGFETQYF.

This clone was seen more than once but under ten times. V gene TRBV27 combines with J gene TRBJ1-3, with D unclear. CDR1 is MNHEY, CDR2 SMNVEV, per germline (reference sequence). V lost 3 bases and J lost 3, with 12 bases in between. The CDR3 extends over 15 amino acids. In DNA form, the CDR3 reads TGTGCCAGCAGTTTCTGGCCCATAGGTGGAAACACCATATATTTT. Translation gives CASSFWPIGGNTIYF.

CDR3 amino acids: CASSGDGNPNQPQHF. CDR3 in DNA: TGTGCCAGCAGTGGGGACGGAAACCCTAATCAGCCCCAGCATTTT. V and J are TRBV6-6 and TRBJ1-5, with D tentatively TRBD1 (5 bases). Trimming removed 5 bases at V and 4 bases at J, with 15 bases between. The CDR3 contains 15 residues. Germline V CDR1 and CDR2: MNHNY, SVGAGI (reference sequence).

V is TRBV21-1 and J is TRBJ1-4. TRBV21-1 is annotated as a pseudogene. CDR3 length equals 13 residues. The DNA of the CDR3 is TGTGCCGGCAACAAGGGAGAAAATGAAAAACTGTTTTTT. It is translated as CAGNKGENEKLFF.

The chain uses TRBV30 and TRBJ2-2; D unresolved. The CDR3 has 16 residues. The V gene's germline CDR1 is GTSNPN and CDR2 SVGIG (reference sequence). V was shortened by 3 bases and J by 5 bases, with 19 bases between the two germline ends. CDR3 DNA sequence: TGTGCCTGGAGGGGCCTTGCTTCCCTGGGGACCGGGGAGCTGTTTTTT. Its translation is CAWRGLASLGTGELFF.

The CDR3 DNA is TGTGCCAGCAGCGTAACAGGGGAGGGTTCAGGAGAGACCCAGTACTTC. It is translated as CASSVTGEGSGETQYF. V and J are TRBV9 and TRBJ2-5; D may correspond to TRBD1 or TRBD2 (7 bases each). V was pared by 1 base and J by 4 bases, with 17 bases between. Germline assignment: CDR1 SGDLS and CDR2 YYNGEE. The CDR3 is 16 amino acids. Full variable domain (outside the CDR3, taken from reference TRBV9 and TRBJ2-5): DSGVTQTPKHLITATGQRVTLRCSPRSGDLSVYWYQQSLDQGLQFLIQYYNGEERAKGNILERFSAQQFPDLHSELNLSSLELGDSALYFCASSVTGEGSGETQYFGPGTRLLVL.

There are a few counts of this clone. The CDR3 is CASSLDQGARDEQYF. In DNA form, the CDR3 reads TGTGCCAGCAGCTTAGATCAGGGGGCGCGCGACGAGCAGTACTTC. The chain carries TRBV11-2 and TRBJ2-7; 8 nucleotides line up with TRBD1. The CDR3 totals 15 residues. The V gene's germline CDR1 is SGHAT and CDR2 FQNNGV. The V segment lost 0 bases and the J segment 5 bases; nucleotides outside the gene matches: 6.

The rearrangement joins TRBV28 to TRBJ2-3, with 10 bases fitting TRBD2. The germline gives CDR1 MDHEN, CDR2 SYDVKM. Trimming removed 6 bases from V and 5 bases from J; junction bases left unmatched: 5. CDR3 length: 14 residues. The CDR3 loop is CASRSSGSLDTQYF. Written as DNA, the CDR3 is TGTGCCAGCAGGTCTAGCGGGAGTTTAGATACGCAGTATTTT.

This chain joins TRBV18 and TRBJ1-1; possible D gene TRBD1, 5 bases. Trimming took off 3 bases at V and 2 bases at J, with 10 bases between the two ends. Germline assignment: CDR1 KGHSH and CDR2 LQKENI. The CDR3 loop spans 14 amino acids. DNA of the CDR3: TGTGCCAGCTCACCCGGGACGGTTAACACTGAAGCTTTCTTT. Amino acids: CASSPGTVNTEAFF. The complete variable domain, with remaining parts taken from reference TRBV18 and TRBJ1-1, reads NAGVMQNPRHLVRRRGQEARLRCSPMKGHSHVYWYRQLPEEGLKFMVYLQKENIIDESGMPKERFSAEFPKEGPSILRIQQVVRGDSAAYFCASSPGTVNTEAFFGQGTRLTVV.

This clone was observed a few times. The V and J genes are TRBV28 and TRBJ2-3; 8 bases are a match to TRBD1. The CDR3 length is 17 residues. Germline loops: CDR1 MDHEN, CDR2 SYDVKM. Trimming removed 4 bases from V and 2 bases from J; junction bases left unmatched: 11. This chain's CDR3 is CASSSQRQGLNTDTQYF. In nucleotides, the CDR3 is TGTGCCAGCAGTTCCCAGCGACAGGGGCTAAACACAGATACGCAGTATTTT. The full variable domain, completed using reference TRBV28 and TRBJ2-3, is DVKVTQSSRYLVKRTGEKVFLECVQDMDHENMFWYRQDPGLGLRLIYFSYDVKMKEKGDIPEGYSVSREKKERFSLILESASTNQTSMYLCASSSQRQGLNTDTQYFGPGTRLTVL.

A single count supports this clone. The sample carries other DNA sequences with the same CDR3. The J gene is TRBJ1-1, the V gene TRBV9, with D uncertain. Germline CDR1 reads SGDLS; CDR2 reads YYNGEE. The CDR3 has 13 residues. Trimming stripped 0 bases from V and 5 bases from J, with 8 bases between. CDR3 DNA sequence: TGTGCCAGCAGCGTAGGCGGGAGAACTGAAGCTTTCTTT. Protein: CASSVGGRTEAFF.

The chain has TRBV19 and TRBJ1-5; TRBD1 is a possible D gene (5 bases). Germline V gives CDR1 LNHDA, CDR2 SQIVND (reference sequence). V lost 3 bases, J lost 4 bases, and 13 bases lay in between. CDR3 size: 15 residues. The chain's CDR3 is CASSIRDSTNQPQHF. DNA for the CDR3: TGTGCCAGTAGTATCCGAGACAGCACAAATCAGCCCCAGCATTTT.

This chain joins TRBV28 and TRBJ2-7; perhaps TRBD1 as D (6 bases). Trimming removed 7 bases at V and 7 bases at J, with 17 bases between. CDR1 and CDR2 from the germline V gene are MDHEN and SYDVKM. The length of the CDR3 is 13 residues. The CDR3 bases are TGTGCCAGCATAGACTCTCGGACAGTAGAGCAGTACTTC. Translated: CASIDSRTVEQYF.

The CDR3 nucleotides are TGTGCCAGCAGTTTATCGGACAGGGGTTTTTATGGCTACACCTTC. It is translated as CASSLSDRGFYGYTF. The V gene is TRBV27, the J gene TRBJ1-2; 9 bases are a match to TRBD1. The length of the CDR3 is 15 residues. The germline V gene encodes CDR1 MNHEY and CDR2 SMNVEV (reference sequence). Unmatched junction bases numbered 4, after V lost 0 bases and J lost 5 bases.

The chain recombines TRBV9 with TRBJ1-4; no definite D call. The CDR3 is 16 residues long. The V and J ends lost 2 bases and 6 bases respectively, with 17 bases between them. Germline assignment: CDR1 SGDLS and CDR2 YYNGEE. This CDR3 reads CASSVASRVYDEKLFF. DNA of the CDR3: TGTGCCAGCAGCGTTGCCTCGCGGGTATATGATGAAAAACTGTTTTTT.

The chain employs TRBV3-1 (or the pseudogene TRBV3-2) and TRBJ2-5, with 9 bases identical to TRBD1. Germline V gene sequence: CDR1 LGHDT, CDR2 YNNKEL (reference sequence). The CDR3 runs 15 residues. The J segment lost 0 bases and the V segment lost 4 bases, leaving 3 bases of the junction unmatched. This CDR3 is CASSRGTGNQETQYF. The CDR3 DNA reads as TGTGCCAGCAGCCGGGGGACAGGGAACCAAGAGACCCAGTACTTC.

V usage is TRBV5-1 and J usage is TRBJ1-6, with D possibly being TRBD1 (5 bases). V was clipped by 5 bases and J by 5 bases, with 11 bases between them. This CDR3 spans 14 amino acids. From germline, CDR1 is SGHRS and CDR2 YFSETQ. The DNA for the CDR3 is TGCGCCAGCAGTCGGGGGGAACATAATTCACCCCTCCACTTT. Protein sequence: CASSRGEHNSPLHF.